The 32 T cell receptor beta chains below were found in one sample sequenced in a study of CD8 T cells in Susac syndrome. An amount of RNA that ranged from roughly 0.5 to 1 ug was reverse transcribed with random hexamers. TCRdb recomputed calls from the immunoSEQ multiplex PCR reads with MiXCR, one row per CDR3 protein. The repertoire holds some 130,000 distinct CDR3 sequences, with about 95% as singletons. The specimen sequenced was CD4+ T cells from PBMCs. The origin of the receptors is a human donor with multiple sclerosis.

The chain employs TRBV20-1 and TRBJ2-5; D remains ambiguous. V shed 6 bases and J shed 9 bases, with 20 bases lying between them. Per germline, CDR1 DFQATT and CDR2 SNEGSKA (reference sequence). There are 13 residues in the CDR3. The CDR3 sequence: CSANIASARAQYF. The CDR3 DNA reads TGCAGTGCCAACATCGCGAGCGCCCGGGCCCAGTACTTC.

The rearrangement joins TRBV20-1 to TRBJ1-1; 8 bases agree with TRBD1. Germline loops: CDR1 DFQATT, CDR2 SNEGSKA (reference sequence). This CDR3 contains 15 residues. V lost 3 bases, J lost 2 bases, and 8 bases stayed unmatched. This CDR3 reads CSASGRGPANTEAFF. The CDR3 coding sequence is TGCAGTGCTAGTGGCAGGGGGCCCGCCAACACTGAAGCTTTCTTT.

The chain employs TRBV18 and TRBJ2-7, with 7 bases fitting TRBD2. The CDR3 contains 13 residues. Germline V gene data show CDR1 as KGHSH and CDR2 as LQKENI. After removal of 2 bases from V and 6 bases from J, the junction contained 4 bases not matched to a gene. The DNA for the CDR3 is TGTGCCAGCTCACCAAGGGAGGGTTCCGAGCAGTACTTC. Translation: CASSPREGSEQYF.

The chain couples TRBV15 to TRBJ2-5; D possibly matches TRBD1 or TRBD2 (5 bases each). The V end was cut by 4 bases, the J end by 0 bases, with 15 bases between. Germline CDR1 is LNHNV and CDR2 is YYDKDF (reference sequence). This CDR3 has 16 residues. The chain's CDR3 is CATSKNRDRYQETQYF. The CDR3 DNA reads as TGTGCCACCAGCAAGAATCGGGACCGGTACCAAGAGACCCAGTACTTC.

This clonotype was picked up one time. The chain uses TRBV27 and TRBJ1-1, with TRBD1 matching 9 bases. Trimming cost V 3 bases and J 0 bases; bases outside gene matches: 11. Germline V gene data show CDR1 as MNHEY and CDR2 as SMNVEV (reference sequence). The CDR3 runs to 18 residues. The CDR3 sequence is CASSFFPGQGNLNTEAFF. The CDR3, as DNA: TGTGCCAGCAGTTTCTTCCCGGGACAGGGTAACCTGAACACTGAAGCTTTCTTT.

This chain joins TRBV5-6 and TRBJ2-1, with TRBD2 as a possible D gene (5 bases). This CDR3 region has 15 residues. Per germline, CDR1 SGHDT and CDR2 YYEEEE. V was pared by 4 bases and J by 5 bases, with 16 bases between. CDR3 region: CASSPTGTWNNEQFF. DNA for the CDR3: TGTGCCAGCAGCCCAACGGGAACTTGGAACAATGAGCAGTTCTTC.

The V gene is TRBV5-1, the J gene TRBJ1-5; 8 bases are a match to TRBD1. The trim removed 1 base at V and 8 bases at J, leaving 8 bases unmatched. The germline CDR1 and CDR2 sequences are SGHRS and YFSETQ. This CDR3 contains 15 residues. CDR3 protein: CASSLSGQGREPQHF. CDR3 nucleotide sequence: TGCGCCAGCAGCTTGAGTGGACAGGGCCGGGAGCCCCAGCATTTT.

The chain uses TRBV2 and TRBJ1-5; perhaps TRBD1 as D (6 bases). The CDR3 length is 15 residues. Germline CDR1 reads SNHLY; CDR2 reads FYNNEI. With 2 bases removed from V and 11 bases from J, the gap between germline ends came to 19 bases. The CDR3 nucleotides are TGTGCCAGCAGTGAAATAGGGGGTGTCAGGGTGACCCAGCATTTT. It codes for CASSEIGGVRVTQHF.

The table lists this clonotype with a few counts. The chain carries TRBV7-2 and TRBJ2-7, with TRBD1 matching over 8 bases. The germline CDR1 and CDR2 sequences are SGHTA and FQGNSA. This CDR3 region has 14 residues. V lost 6 bases, J lost 1 base, and 5 bases stayed unmatched. For the CDR3, the DNA is TGTGCCAGCAGTCCCGACAGGGGATCCTACGAGCAGTACTTC. Protein product: CASSPDRGSYEQYF.

This sequence joins TRBV4-1 and TRBJ2-7, with D perhaps matching TRBD1 (6 bases). V was clipped by 4 bases and J by 6 bases, with 19 bases between them. The CDR3 extends over 15 amino acids. Looked up from germline, CDR1 is MGHRA and CDR2 is YSYEKL. The DNA for the CDR3 is TGCGCCAGCAGCCTCCGCCGCGCAGGGGTCTCCGAGCAGTACTTC. Translated, it gives CASSLRRAGVSEQYF.

The chain has TRBV7-9 and TRBJ2-1; 10 nucleotides align to TRBD2. Germline V lookup: CDR1 SEHNR, CDR2 FQNEAQ (reference sequence). This CDR3 is built from 17 residues. V lost 5 bases to trimming and J lost 7 bases; unmatched junction nucleotides: 14. CDR3 bases: TGTGCCAGCAGCCAAAAAGAGCCAGCGGGAGGGCGAAATGAGCAGTTCTTC. Amino acid sequence: CASSQKEPAGGRNEQFF.

V usage is TRBV3-1 and J usage is TRBJ1-2, with D maybe TRBD1 (6 bases). The length of the CDR3 is 14 residues. The V gene's germline CDR1 is LGHDT and CDR2 YNNKEL (reference sequence). V lost 3 bases and J lost 5, with 13 bases in between. CDR3 loop: CASSHSGGGYGYTF. The CDR3 nucleotides read TGTGCCAGCAGCCACTCTGGGGGCGGATATGGCTACACCTTC.

CDR3 amino acids: CASSFGGTSGANVLTF. The CDR3 DNA follows: TGTGCCAGCAGTTTTGGAGGGACCTCTGGGGCCAACGTCCTGACTTTC. The chain carries TRBV12-3 or TRBV12-4 and TRBJ2-6; a possible D gene is TRBD2 (6 bases). V dropped 3 bases and J dropped 0 bases, with 9 bases sitting between them. CDR3 length equals 16 residues.

The chain links TRBV19 to TRBJ1-2; 7 bases agree with TRBD1. This CDR3 comprises 14 residues. Trimming at V came to 6 bases and at J to 6 bases, leaving 10 bases not matched to a gene. Germline V CDR1 and CDR2: LNHDA, SQIVND (reference sequence). This CDR3 is CASRDPGTDNGYTF. The CDR3 DNA sequence: TGTGCCAGTAGGGATCCTGGGACAGATAATGGCTACACCTTC. The whole variable domain, remainder taken from reference TRBV19 and TRBJ1-2, is DGGITQSPKYLFRKEGQNVTLSCEQNLNHDAMYWYRQDPGQGLRLIYYSQIVNDFQKGDIAEGYSVSREKKESFPLTVTSAQKNPTAFYLCASRDPGTDNGYTFGSGTRLTVV.

The genes are TRBV6-5 and TRBJ1-5, with a possible D match to TRBD1 (5 bases). Germline loops: CDR1 MNHEY, CDR2 SVGAGI. V lost 0 bases and J lost 3, with 9 bases in between. The CDR3 covers 15 residues. CDR3 loop: CASSYSPRDNQPQHF. The CDR3 bases are TGTGCCAGCAGTTACTCGCCCAGGGACAATCAGCCCCAGCATTTT.

The chain links TRBV13 to TRBJ1-5; no definite D call. Trimming took off 2 bases at V and 0 bases at J, with 5 bases between the two ends. The germline gives CDR1 PRHDT, CDR2 FYEKMQ (reference sequence). The CDR3 loop spans 14 amino acids. CDR3 in amino acids: CASSLRNSNQPQHF. Written as DNA, the CDR3 is TGTGCCAGCAGCTTAAGGAATAGCAATCAGCCCCAGCATTTT.

This rearrangement joins TRBV5-6 to TRBJ2-1; the D is unclear. Germline V gives CDR1 SGHDT, CDR2 YYEEEE. The CDR3 has 15 amino acids. V was clipped by 0 bases and J by 2 bases, with 9 bases between them. The CDR3 reads CASSLGRSTYNEQFF. CDR3 DNA: TGTGCCAGCAGCTTGGGTAGGTCTACCTACAATGAGCAGTTCTTC. The full variable domain, in which reference TRBV5-6 and TRBJ2-1 provide the parts outside the CDR3, is DAGVTQSPTHLIKTRGQQVTLRCSPKSGHDTVSWYQQALGQGPQFIFQYYEEEERQRGNFPDRFSGHQFPNYSSELNVNALLLGDSALYLCASSLGRSTYNEQFFGPGTRLTVL.

V usage is TRBV29-1 and J usage is TRBJ2-7; 8 bases are shared with TRBD1. Per germline, CDR1 SQVTM and CDR2 ANQGSEA. Trimming cost V 6 bases and J 2 bases; bases outside gene matches: 9. This CDR3 spans 14 amino acids. DNA for the CDR3: TGCAGCGTCCAAACCGGGACAGGACCCTACGAGCAGTACTTC. It encodes CSVQTGTGPYEQYF.

This sequence joins TRBV18 and TRBJ2-7; the D gene is possibly TRBD1 (6 bases). V lost 1 base and J lost 7, with 8 bases in between. The CDR3 consists of 12 residues. The V gene's germline CDR1 is KGHSH and CDR2 LQKENI. For the CDR3, the DNA is TGTGCCAGCTCACCACGACAGGAAGAGCAGTACTTC. Translating it yields CASSPRQEEQYF.

The rearrangement links TRBV4-1 to TRBJ2-3; 14 bases are shared with TRBD2. Looked up from germline, CDR1 is MGHRA and CDR2 is YSYEKL. The V gene end was trimmed by 4 bases and the J gene end by 5 bases; junction bases not matched to a gene: 5. The CDR3 is 16 amino acids. The CDR3 sequence is CASSLSGLAGVDTQYF. Here the CDR3 DNA reads TGCGCCAGCAGCCTTTCGGGACTAGCGGGGGTAGATACGCAGTATTTT.

This sequence joins TRBV5-1 and TRBJ1-1; D gene unclear. The V end lost 0 bases, the J end lost 3 bases, and 6 bases lay between the germline ends. This CDR3 is 13 amino acids long. Germline CDR1 reads SGHRS; CDR2 reads YFSETQ. The CDR3 sequence: CASSLEADTEAFF. The CDR3 nucleotides are TGCGCCAGCAGCTTGGAGGCAGACACTGAAGCTTTCTTT.

The chain combines TRBV4-3 with TRBJ1-2, with D possibly TRBD1 on 5 matching bases. The CDR3 is made up of 12 amino acids. The germline gives CDR1 LGHNA, CDR2 YSLEER. With 1 base removed from V and 7 bases from J, the gap between germline ends came to 7 bases. This chain's CDR3 is CASSQAGGGYTF. Here the CDR3 DNA reads TGCGCCAGCAGCCAAGCGGGGGGTGGCTACACCTTC.

The chain recombines TRBV7-2 with TRBJ2-5; 7 bases map to TRBD1. Germline V CDR1 and CDR2: SGHTA, FQGNSA. The CDR3 is made up of 15 amino acids. V lost 0 bases to trimming and J lost 0 bases; unmatched junction nucleotides: 1. The CDR3 is CASSLATGNQETQYF. CDR3 nucleotide sequence: TGTGCCAGCAGCTTAGCGACAGGGAACCAAGAGACCCAGTACTTC.

The rearrangement uses TRBV4-3 and TRBJ2-2; D possibly corresponds to TRBD1 (6 bases). This CDR3 has 15 amino acids. Between the trimmed V and J ends, which lost 2 bases and 6 bases, there was a span of 13 bases. CDR1 is LGHNA and CDR2 is YSLEER in the germline V gene. The CDR3 nucleotides read TGCGCCAGCAGCCAATCCGCGACAGGTTCCGGGGAGCTGTTTTTT. Translated, it gives CASSQSATGSGELFF.

The V call is TRBV7-8, the J call TRBJ1-1; no clear D gene. The germline V gene encodes CDR1 SGHVS and CDR2 FQNEAQ. This CDR3 has 13 residues. V gave up 5 bases and J gave up 3 bases, with 10 bases separating them. For the CDR3, the DNA is TGTGCCAGCAGCCTTGAGAAGGACACTGAAGCTTTCTTT. It is translated as CASSLEKDTEAFF.

This rearrangement joins TRBV27 to TRBJ2-7, with D uncertain. The germline CDR1 and CDR2 sequences are MNHEY and SMNVEV (reference sequence). The V and J ends lost 4 bases and 6 bases respectively, with 13 bases between them. The CDR3 runs to 13 residues. CDR3 in DNA: TGTGCCAGCAGTTCCACCATCTGGGGCGAGCAGTACTTC. Protein sequence: CASSSTIWGEQYF.

The gene calls are TRBV7-9 and TRBJ2-4, with D possibly TRBD2 on 6 matching bases. The CDR3 covers 14 residues. Per germline, CDR1 SEHNR and CDR2 FQNEAQ (reference sequence). Trimming removed 5 bases from V and 2 bases from J, with 10 bases in between. The CDR3 DNA is TGTGCCAGCAGCCTCCGGGGGACCAAAAACATTCAGTACTTC. Its translation: CASSLRGTKNIQYF.

The chain is built from TRBV7-9 and TRBJ2-7; D perhaps matches TRBD1 (5 bases). The CDR3 covers 14 residues. V gave up 2 bases and J gave up 2 bases, with 10 bases separating them. CDR1 is SEHNR and CDR2 is FQNEAQ in the germline V gene (reference sequence). The CDR3 nucleotides are TGTGCCAGCAGCTTAAAGGGGAACCCCTACGAGCAGTACTTC. Protein product: CASSLKGNPYEQYF.

The V and J genes are TRBV10-3 and TRBJ1-6, with a tentative D call TRBD1 (5 bases). The CDR3 has 12 residues. Germline V lookup: CDR1 ENHRY, CDR2 SYGVKD. V was trimmed by 10 bases and J by 7 bases, leaving 11 bases between them. The CDR3 region is CATGTENSPLHF. CDR3 nucleotide sequence: TGTGCCACTGGGACGGAAAATTCACCCCTCCACTTT.

The V gene is TRBV19, the J gene TRBJ2-2, with D possibly matching TRBD1 (6 bases). The CDR3 extends over 15 amino acids. Germline V CDR1 and CDR2: LNHDA, SQIVND (reference sequence). The V and J ends lost 3 bases and 6 bases respectively, with 14 bases between them. CDR3 DNA sequence: TGTGCCAGTAGTATCCCACAGGGTAGGGCCGGGGAGCTGTTTTTT. It specifies CASSIPQGRAGELFF. The variable domain in full, completed from reference TRBV19 and TRBJ2-2, reads DGGITQSPKYLFRKEGQNVTLSCEQNLNHDAMYWYRQDPGQGLRLIYYSQIVNDFQKGDIAEGYSVSREKKESFPLTVTSAQKNPTAFYLCASSIPQGRAGELFFGEGSRLTVL.

V gene TRBV19 combines with J gene TRBJ1-2, with no clear D. Germline assignment: CDR1 LNHDA and CDR2 SQIVND (reference sequence). V was shortened by 0 bases and J by 6 bases, with 8 bases between the two germline ends. The CDR3 sequence is 13 residues long. CDR3 coding DNA: TGTGCCAGTAGTATAGAAGGACGAGATGGCTACACCTTC. This encodes CASSIEGRDGYTF. The whole variable domain, filled in from reference TRBV19 and TRBJ1-2, reads DGGITQSPKYLFRKEGQNVTLSCEQNLNHDAMYWYRQDPGQGLRLIYYSQIVNDFQKGDIAEGYSVSREKKESFPLTVTSAQKNPTAFYLCASSIEGRDGYTFGSGTRLTVV.

The chain recombines TRBV19 with TRBJ1-5; 8 positions match TRBD1. J was trimmed by 4 bases and V by 5 bases; bases with no gene match: 4. The germline gives CDR1 LNHDA, CDR2 SQIVND (reference sequence). The CDR3 length is 14 residues. The CDR3 DNA reads TGTGCCAGTAGTGACAGGGGTTCAAATCAGCCCCAGCATTTT. Translation gives CASSDRGSNQPQHF.